Given below is one T cell receptor (beta chain) in context. Primers included in the PCR were 60 Vbeta and 13 Jbeta primers. Using immunoSEQ multiplex PCR, the repertoire was profiled, and TCRdb retains in-frame clones only, with some absent. The repertoire holds about 140,000 clones, with roughly four fifths as singletons. These data come from a study of cytomegalovirus exposure and HLA in healthy donors. Sequenced: PBMCs. The clonotype comes from a woman aged 50 to 65 in good health and CMV-seronegative.

CDR3 region: CASSPTSGGAFLYNEQFF. CDR3 DNA: TGCGCCAGCAGCCCGACTAGCGGGGGGGCTTTCCTCTACAATGAGCAGTTCTTC. The gene calls are TRBV5-1 and TRBJ2-1, with 14 bases fitting TRBD2. J gave up 3 bases and V 4 bases, and 9 bases lay outside the gene matches. The CDR3 has 18 residues. Germline V gene sequence: CDR1 SGHRS, CDR2 YFSETQ.